This T cell receptor beta chain was captured by sequencing in a study of T cell responses to AZD1222 COVID-19 vaccine. Study observations and caveats: Repertoire sampling was restricted to post-peak T cell response timepoints. Spike-specific TCRs gained breadth and depth after people received two AZD1222 doses. Across spike, vaccine-associated CD4 TCRs were found, dominant at 160-218 and 743-854. Females made up more of the donors, who were largely white British, and clonal diversity may have come out too low.

Regarding this clone: What it binds is not known.

Germline CDR1 reads SGHDN; CDR2 reads FVKESK. With V trimmed by 2 bases and J by 10 bases, 12 bases remained unmatched. The CDR3 runs 16 residues. TCRdb's copy holds only in-frame clones and misses some; the assay was immunoSEQ multiplex PCR. The sample contains 75,000 to 100,000 clones, 89% of which appear only once. This TCR came from an adult in good health. This sample comprised peripheral blood, obtained on day 0 of AZD1222 vaccination. The chain is built from TRBV14 and TRBJ2-1; 9 bases match TRBD1. CDR3 loop: CASSQLGRQGEREQFF. The CDR3 DNA reads as TGTGCCAGCAGCCAACTCGGCAGACAGGGGGAAAGAGAGCAGTTCTTC.